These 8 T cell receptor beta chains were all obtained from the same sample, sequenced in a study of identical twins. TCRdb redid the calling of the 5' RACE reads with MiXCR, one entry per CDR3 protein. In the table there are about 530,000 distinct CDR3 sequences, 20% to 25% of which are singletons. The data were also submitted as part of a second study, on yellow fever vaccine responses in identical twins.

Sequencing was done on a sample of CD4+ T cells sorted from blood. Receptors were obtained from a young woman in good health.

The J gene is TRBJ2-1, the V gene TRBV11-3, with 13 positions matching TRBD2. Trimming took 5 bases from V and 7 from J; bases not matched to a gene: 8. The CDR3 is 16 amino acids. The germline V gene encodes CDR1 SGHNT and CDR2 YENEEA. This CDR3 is CASSLLGLAGENEQFF. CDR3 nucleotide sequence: TGTGCCAGCAGCCTTCTCGGACTAGCGGGAGAGAATGAGCAGTTCTTC.

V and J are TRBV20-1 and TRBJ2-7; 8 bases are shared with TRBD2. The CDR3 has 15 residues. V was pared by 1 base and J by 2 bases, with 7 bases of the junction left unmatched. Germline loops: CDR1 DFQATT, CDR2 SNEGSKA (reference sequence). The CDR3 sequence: CSARARLAGPYEQYF. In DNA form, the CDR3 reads TGCAGTGCTAGAGCAAGGCTAGCGGGCCCCTACGAGCAGTACTTC.

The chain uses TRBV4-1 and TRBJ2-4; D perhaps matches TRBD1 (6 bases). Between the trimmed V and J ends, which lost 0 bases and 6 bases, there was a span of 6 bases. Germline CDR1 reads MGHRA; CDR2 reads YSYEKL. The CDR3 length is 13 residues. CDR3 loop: CASSQDRGNIQYF. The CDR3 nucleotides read TGCGCCAGCAGCCAAGACAGGGGAAACATTCAGTACTTC.

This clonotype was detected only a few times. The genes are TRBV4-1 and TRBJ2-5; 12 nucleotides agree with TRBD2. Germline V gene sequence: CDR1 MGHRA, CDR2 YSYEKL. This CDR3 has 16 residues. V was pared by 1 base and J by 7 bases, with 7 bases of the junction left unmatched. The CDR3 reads CASSQGTSGAVGTQYF. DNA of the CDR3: TGCGCCAGCAGCCAAGGGACTAGCGGGGCGGTCGGGACCCAGTACTTC.

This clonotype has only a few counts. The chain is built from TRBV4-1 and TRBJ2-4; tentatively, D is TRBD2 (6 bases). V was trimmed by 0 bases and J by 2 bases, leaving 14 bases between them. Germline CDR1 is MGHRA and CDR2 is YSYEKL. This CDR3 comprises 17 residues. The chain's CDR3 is CASSQDGGFRTKNIQYF. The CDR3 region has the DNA TGCGCCAGCAGCCAAGACGGAGGGTTCCGAACCAAAAACATTCAGTACTTC.

As DNA, the CDR3 is TGTGCCAGCAGTAAAACTAGCGGGTATTTGTCGAATGAGCAGTTCTTC. It encodes CASSKTSGYLSNEQFF. The chain couples TRBV6-1 to TRBJ2-1; 9 nucleotides match TRBD2. Germline CDR1 and CDR2: MNHNS and SASEGT. With V trimmed by 5 bases and J by 7 bases, 12 bases remained unmatched. The CDR3 has 16 amino acids.

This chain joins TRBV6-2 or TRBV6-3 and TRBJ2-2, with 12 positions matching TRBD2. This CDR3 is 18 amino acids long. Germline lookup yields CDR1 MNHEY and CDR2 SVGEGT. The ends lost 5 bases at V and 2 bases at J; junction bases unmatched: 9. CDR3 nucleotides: TGTGCCAGCAGTAGAGCTAGCGGGGGGGCCTTCAACACCGGGGAGCTGTTTTTT. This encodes CASSRASGGAFNTGELFF.

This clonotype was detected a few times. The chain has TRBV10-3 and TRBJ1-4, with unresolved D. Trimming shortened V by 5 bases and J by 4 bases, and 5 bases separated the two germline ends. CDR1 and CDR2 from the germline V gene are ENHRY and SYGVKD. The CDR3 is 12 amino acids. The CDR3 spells CAISSYNEKLFF. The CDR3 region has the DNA TGTGCCATCAGTAGCTATAATGAAAAACTGTTTTTT.